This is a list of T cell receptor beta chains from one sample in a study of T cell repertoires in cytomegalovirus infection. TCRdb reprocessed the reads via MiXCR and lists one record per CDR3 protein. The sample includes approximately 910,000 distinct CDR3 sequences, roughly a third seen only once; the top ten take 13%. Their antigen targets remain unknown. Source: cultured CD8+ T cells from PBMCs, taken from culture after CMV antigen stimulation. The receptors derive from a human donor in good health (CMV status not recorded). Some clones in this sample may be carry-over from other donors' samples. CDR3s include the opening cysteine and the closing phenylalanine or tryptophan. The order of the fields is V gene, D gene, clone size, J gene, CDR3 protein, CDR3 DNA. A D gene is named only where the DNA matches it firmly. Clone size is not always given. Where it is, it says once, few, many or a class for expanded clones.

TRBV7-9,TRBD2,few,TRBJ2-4,CASSSERGIAKNIQYF,TGTGCCAGCAGCTCCGAGCGGGGGATAGCCAAAAACATTCAGTACTTC
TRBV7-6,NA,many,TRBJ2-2,CASSFGKLNTGELFF,TGTGCCAGCAGCTTCGGGAAACTGAACACCGGGGAGCTGTTTTTT
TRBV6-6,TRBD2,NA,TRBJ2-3,CASLPGGAVDTQYF,TGTGCCAGCCTTCCCGGGGGGGCCGTAGATACGCAGTATTTT
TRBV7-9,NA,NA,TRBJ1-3,CASSLDGLGLSGNTIYF,TGTGCCAGCAGCTTAGACGGCCTAGGGCTCTCTGGAAACACCATATATTTT
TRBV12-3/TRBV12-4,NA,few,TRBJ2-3,CASTPTAGGRADTQYF,TGTGCCAGCACCCCCACTGCCGGGGGCAGAGCAGATACGCAGTATTTT
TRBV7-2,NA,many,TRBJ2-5,CASSLGWGDQETQYF,TGTGCCAGCAGCTTAGGGTGGGGGGACCAAGAGACCCAGTACTTC
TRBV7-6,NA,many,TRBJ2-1,CASSYRVSEDEQFF,TGTGCCAGCAGCTACAGGGTGTCTGAGGATGAGCAGTTCTTC
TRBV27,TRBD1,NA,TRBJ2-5,CASSLGQGWGEETQYF,TGTGCCAGCAGTTTGGGACAGGGGTGGGGGGAAGAGACCCAGTACTTC
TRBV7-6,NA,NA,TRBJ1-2,CASSLGTEYGYTF,TGTGCCAGCAGCTTAGGGACGGAGTATGGCTACACCTTC
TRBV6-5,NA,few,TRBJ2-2,CASRPTPNTGELFF,TGTGCCAGCCGACCCACACCGAACACCGGGGAGCTGTTTTTT
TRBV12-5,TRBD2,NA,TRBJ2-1,CASGATLAGGFDEQFF,TGTGCTAGTGGTGCGACATTAGCGGGGGGGTTCGATGAGCAGTTCTTC
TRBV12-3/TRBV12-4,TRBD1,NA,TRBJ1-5,CASSLGTGVNQPQHF,TGTGCCAGCAGTTTGGGGACAGGGGTTAATCAGCCCCAGCATTTT
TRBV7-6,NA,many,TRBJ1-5,CASSPGQINQPQHF,TGTGCCAGCAGCCCCGGACAGATTAATCAGCCCCAGCATTTT
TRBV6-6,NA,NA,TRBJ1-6,CASSDTGTADNSPLHF,TGTGCCAGCAGTGACACCGGGACTGCAGATAATTCACCCCTCCACTTT
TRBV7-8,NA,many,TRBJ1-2,CASSLGTRHGYTF,TGTGCCAGCAGCTTAGGTACAAGGCATGGCTACACCTTC
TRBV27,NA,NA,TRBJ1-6,CASSSGTGNSPLHF,TGTGCCAGCAGTTCTGGGACTGGGAATTCACCCCTCCACTTT
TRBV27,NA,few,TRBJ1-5,CASSLSSGPFQPQHF,TGTGCCAGCAGTTTATCCTCAGGGCCCTTTCAGCCCCAGCATTTT
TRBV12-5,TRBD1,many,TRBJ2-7,CASGLLPSTGTYEQYF,TGTGCTAGTGGTTTGCTCCCCTCGACAGGGACCTACGAGCAGTACTTC
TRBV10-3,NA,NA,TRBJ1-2,CAISESAGNYGYTF,TGTGCCATCAGTGAGTCGGCGGGAAACTATGGCTACACCTTC
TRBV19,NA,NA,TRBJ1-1,CASSWDTWVSGDTEAFF,TGTGCCAGTAGTTGGGACACGTGGGTCTCAGGGGACACTGAAGCTTTCTTT
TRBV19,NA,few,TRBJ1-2,CASSLVTYGYTF,TGTGCCAGTAGTTTAGTCACCTATGGCTACACCTTC
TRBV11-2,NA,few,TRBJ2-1,CASSHRASHNEQFF,TGTGCCAGCAGCCATAGGGCCTCCCACAATGAGCAGTTCTTC
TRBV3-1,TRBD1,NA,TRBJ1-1,CASRHPGQGKTEAFF,TGTGCCAGCAGGCATCCGGGACAGGGAAAAACTGAAGCTTTCTTT
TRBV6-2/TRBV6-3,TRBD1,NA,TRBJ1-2,CASTSIGVRTGDGYTF,TGTGCCAGCACCTCAATTGGGGTTCGGACAGGGGATGGCTACACCTTC
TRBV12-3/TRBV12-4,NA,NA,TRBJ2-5,CASSSSSGRLGETQYF,TGTGCCAGCAGTTCATCCTCAGGCCGGCTTGGGGAGACCCAGTACTTC
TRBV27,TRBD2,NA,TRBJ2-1,CASLGLAANNEQFF,TGTGCCAGCCTAGGACTAGCGGCCAACAATGAGCAGTTCTTC
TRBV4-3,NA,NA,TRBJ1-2,CAGSQVGGGDGYTF,TGCGCCGGCAGCCAAGTAGGGGGGGGCGATGGCTACACCTTC
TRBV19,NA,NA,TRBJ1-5,CASEPLPRDLWNQDQPQHF,TGTGCCAGTGAACCCCTACCCCGGGACCTATGGAATCAGGATCAGCCCCAGCATTTT
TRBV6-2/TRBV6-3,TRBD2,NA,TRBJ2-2,CASSYPASGETLDTGELFF,TGTGCCAGCAGTTACCCCGCTAGCGGGGAGACCTTGGACACCGGGGAGCTGTTTTTT
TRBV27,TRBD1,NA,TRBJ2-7,CASSQRQGFYEQYF,TGTGCCAGCAGTCAGAGACAGGGGTTCTACGAGCAGTACTTC
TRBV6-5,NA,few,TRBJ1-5,CASSYSSQGNQPQHF,TGTGCCAGCAGTTACTCGTCTCAGGGCAATCAGCCCCAGCATTTT
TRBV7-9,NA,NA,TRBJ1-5,CASSPVTWGEPQHF,TGTGCCAGCAGCCCTGTTACTTGGGGAGAGCCCCAGCATTTT
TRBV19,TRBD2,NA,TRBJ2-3,CASSIGTLAGVGDTQYF,TGTGCCAGTAGTATAGGAACTTTAGCGGGGGTTGGAGATACGCAGTATTTT
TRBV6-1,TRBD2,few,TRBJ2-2,CASSERGWNTGELFF,TGTGCCAGCAGTGAGCGGGGGTGGAACACCGGGGAGCTGTTTTTT
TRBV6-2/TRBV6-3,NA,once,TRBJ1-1,CASGGPGATDIEAFF,TGTGCCAGCGGGGGGCCGGGGGCGACGGACATTGAAGCTTTCTTT
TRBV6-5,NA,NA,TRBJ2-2,CASSYTTGRTNTGELFF,TGTGCCAGCAGTTACACCACCGGCAGGACGAACACCGGGGAGCTGTTTTTT